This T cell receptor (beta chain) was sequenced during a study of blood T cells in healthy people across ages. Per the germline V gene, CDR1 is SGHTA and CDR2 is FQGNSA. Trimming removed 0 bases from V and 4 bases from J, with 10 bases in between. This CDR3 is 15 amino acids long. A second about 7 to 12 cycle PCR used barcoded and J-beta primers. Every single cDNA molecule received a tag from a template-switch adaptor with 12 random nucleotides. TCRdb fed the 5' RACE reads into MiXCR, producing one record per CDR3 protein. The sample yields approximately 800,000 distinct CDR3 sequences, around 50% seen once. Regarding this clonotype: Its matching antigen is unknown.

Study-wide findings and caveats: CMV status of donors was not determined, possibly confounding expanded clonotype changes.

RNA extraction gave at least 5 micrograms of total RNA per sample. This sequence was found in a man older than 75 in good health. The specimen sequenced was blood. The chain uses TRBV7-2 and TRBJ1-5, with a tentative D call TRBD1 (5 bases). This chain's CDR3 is CASSLARSGNQPQHF. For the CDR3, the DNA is TGTGCCAGCAGCTTAGCTCGGTCAGGGAATCAGCCCCAGCATTTT.